The sequence of this T cell receptor (beta chain) was determined in a study of blood T cell repertoires in COVID-19 (dated by TCRdb to the early 2020s). Looking at the study overall: Collaborator samples came from the United States, Italy and Spain and covered acute and convalescent phases of COVID-19. The material from the prospective study consisted of cDNA or gDNA derived from T cells, B-cell-depleted T cells, or PBMCs. The dataset comprised deeply sampled blood TCRbeta repertoires from subjects exposed to, actively infected with, or recovered from COVID-19. The repertoires were made available in a free public database intended to serve as a resource for research on the immune response to SARS-CoV-2. Samples came from the ongoing ImmuneRACE study (first 160 participants) plus 1,254 subjects from 6 global collaborators. Nearly every sample came with metadata listing a de-identified subject ID, COVID-19 status, age in years and sex. HLA class I and class II types, where available, came from metadata supplied by the sample provider rather than from assay-based typing. Overall study outcomes, separate from this receptor: Clinical and demographic metadata were provided uncurated, with the amount varying by source and participant.

Each collaborating institution followed its own protocols to collect whole blood in K2EDTA tubes. For TCRbeta analysis, collaborator samples were shipped as frozen whole blood, as isolated PBMCs, or as DNA extracted from either sample type. The germline V gene provides CDR1 MNHEY and CDR2 SVGAGI. V gives up 4 bases and J gives up 12 bases, and the segment between their germline ends measures 16 bases. CDR3 length: 13 amino acids, cysteine to phenylalanine. Of the read, only the CDR3 DNA is kept; its 39 bases are in frame from base 1. This clone is a singleton in its sample. The antigen it binds to is not known. The record has no base qualities; no much larger clone is one base away. The immunoSEQ Assay, a bias-controlled multiplex PCR, was used to amplify TCRbeta CDR3 regions from genomic DNA. The study's own analysis went as follows. Within the assay, amplification of reference gene primers was used to estimate how many nucleated cells each sample contained. To quantify the absolute abundance of each unique TCRbeta CDR3 rearrangement, sequence reads were collapsed and filtered. Productive Simpson clonality was computed per sample as the square root of Simpson's diversity index over productive rearrangements. This immuneACCESS table, as held by TCRdb, lists in-frame sequences with V and J called but not all clones. Of the missing ones, under half trace to an unresolved V gene in checked studies; the others have no known cause. The V and J calls and the clone size are those of that table, but D and trimming were determined from the DNA. The table for this sample lists 55,000 to 65,000 clones; approximately 90% of them were counted only once. The ten largest clonotypes hold 1.5% to 2% of the sample.

This TCR was recovered from a human donor in a cohort sampled during active COVID-19. Sequences were obtained from peripheral blood. The chain is assembled from TRBV6-5 and TRBJ2-1, and possibly TRBD2, on 5 matching bases. The DNA sequence follows: TGTGCCAGCAGTTCCTCTCGGGCGGGCGGGCAGTTCTTC. Translated, it reads CASSSSRAGGQFF.